This passage covers 14 T cell receptor beta chains from one sample sequenced in a study of blood T cell repertoires in COVID-19. The table came from immunoSEQ multiplex PCR; TCRdb's copy has only in-frame clones and leaves some out. Counted here are hundreds of thousands of clones, roughly 87% occurring once; the ten biggest clones make up around 7.8%. The material sequenced was peripheral blood. Every receptor here comes from a man in his sixties who had recovered from COVID-19.

On this clone itself: Other DNA sequences from this sample encode an identical CDR3 as well. The chain links TRBV2 to TRBJ1-1; 7 bases are a match to TRBD1. The germline V gene has CDR1 SNHLY and CDR2 FYNNEI. The CDR3 has 13 residues. V was pared by 5 bases and J by 1 base, with 1 base of the junction left unmatched. Written as DNA, the CDR3 is TGTGCCAGCAGTAGACAGGGGAACACTGAAGCTTTCTTT. Amino acids: CASSRQGNTEAFF.

This chain connects TRBV5-4 to TRBJ1-2; 12 nucleotides agree with TRBD1. Germline V gene sequence: CDR1 SGHNT, CDR2 YYREEE (reference sequence). J lost 4 bases, V lost 2 bases, and 3 bases had no gene match. CDR3 length: 15 amino acids. The chain's CDR3 is CASSFPGQGAYGYTF. DNA for the CDR3: TGTGCCAGCAGCTTCCCGGGACAGGGGGCCTATGGCTACACCTTC.

This sequence joins TRBV10-3 and TRBJ2-7, with D tentatively TRBD1 (5 bases). There are 17 residues in the CDR3. Germline CDR1 reads ENHRY; CDR2 reads SYGVKD. With 0 bases removed from V and 4 bases from J, the gap between germline ends came to 19 bases. The CDR3 DNA reads TGTGCCATCAGTGAGTCGACTCAGGGTCTATTCGGGTACGAGCAGTACGTC. It encodes CAISESTQGLFGYEQYV.

The CDR3 DNA reads TGTGCCAGCACCTACCGGGACTACCCCCTGAAGCCGAACACCGGGGAGCTGTTTTTT. Encoded protein: CASTYRDYPLKPNTGELFF. The chain joins TRBV21-1 to TRBJ2-2; the table's TRBD2 call for D was not verified on the DNA. TRBV21-1 is recorded as a pseudogene. The CDR3 runs 19 residues.

The CDR3 loop is CASSPPGGYEQYV. The CDR3 DNA reads TGTGCCAGCAGCCCTCCTGGGGGGTACGAGCAGTACGTC. The V gene is TRBV27, the J gene TRBJ2-7, with a weak D call TRBD2 (6 bases). With 6 bases removed from V and 4 bases from J, the gap between germline ends came to 13 bases. The germline CDR1 and CDR2 sequences are MNHEY and SMNVEV (reference sequence). The CDR3 covers 13 residues.

The chain carries TRBV7-2 and TRBJ2-1; 12 bases line up with TRBD2. Germline V gene data show CDR1 as SGHTA and CDR2 as FQGNSA. The length of the CDR3 is 15 residues. V dropped 2 bases and J dropped 6; count of bases not matched to a gene: 2. Here the CDR3 reads CASSLSSGGANEQFF. CDR3 in DNA: TGTGCCAGCAGCTTATCTAGCGGGGGGGCCAATGAGCAGTTCTTC.

The chain recombines TRBV3-1 (or the pseudogene TRBV3-2) with TRBJ2-2; TRBD2 matches 14 bases. Trimming took 0 bases from V and 6 from J; bases not matched to a gene: 6. The CDR3 is 18 amino acids. Germline values: CDR1 LGHDT, CDR2 YNNKEL (reference sequence). CDR3 amino acids: CASSQDNGLAGGAGELFF. The CDR3, as DNA: TGTGCCAGCAGCCAAGACAACGGACTAGCGGGAGGAGCCGGGGAGCTGTTTTTT.

This clone showed up just once. V gene TRBV6-6 combines with J gene TRBJ2-7; 7 nucleotides agree with TRBD1. With V trimmed by 5 bases and J by 6 bases, 10 bases remained unmatched. Germline V CDR1 and CDR2: MNHNY, SVGAGI (reference sequence). The CDR3 has 14 amino acids. The CDR3 loop is CASSKQGLGSEQYF. CDR3 in DNA: TGTGCCAGCAGTAAACAGGGGCTCGGCAGCGAGCAGTACTTC.

This rearrangement joins TRBV18 to TRBJ2-1, with TRBD2 as a possible D gene (5 bases). Trimming cost V 1 base and J 9 bases, with 13 bases left between them. CDR1 and CDR2 (germline): KGHSH, LQKENI. The CDR3 length is 14 residues. CDR3 sequence: CASSPRLQDSEQFF. DNA of the CDR3: TGTGCCAGCTCACCACGACTCCAGGACTCTGAGCAGTTCTTC.

As concerns this clone: One end of the junction does not line up with germline, which may come from a read error. This chain connects TRBV3-1 (or the pseudogene TRBV3-2) to TRBJ2-2; 7 bases align to TRBD2. Germline assignment: CDR1 LGHDT and CDR2 YNNKEL (reference sequence). This CDR3 is 14 amino acids long. The CDR3 sequence is CASSQGGNAGELFF. The DNA for the CDR3 is TGTGCCAGCAGCCAGGGGGGGAACGCCGGGGAGCTGTTTTTT.

This chain connects TRBV5-8 to TRBJ1-2; the match to TRBD1 covers 8 bases. The CDR3 runs to 13 residues. Losses at the gene ends were 4 bases for V and 5 bases for J; bases not matched to a gene: 4. Germline V gene sequence: CDR1 SGHTS, CDR2 YDEGEE. In nucleotides, the CDR3 is TGTGCCAGCAGCGTAACAGGGGGATATGGCTACACCTTC. This encodes CASSVTGGYGYTF.

The chain recombines TRBV19 with TRBJ1-5; no clear D gene. V gave up 0 bases and J gave up 11 bases, with 8 bases separating them. Germline V gene data show CDR1 as LNHDA and CDR2 as SQIVND (reference sequence). This CDR3 comprises 12 residues. The DNA of the CDR3 is TGTGCCAGTAGTATAGATCTCTCGGCCCAGCATTTT. Protein product: CASSIDLSAQHF.

This chain links TRBV15 with TRBJ1-5; D call uncertain. V shed 3 bases and J shed 3 bases, with 9 bases lying between them. Germline CDR1 is LNHNV and CDR2 is YYDKDF (reference sequence). The CDR3 totals 14 residues. The CDR3 DNA sequence: TGTGCCACCAGCAGGGGAGACTTCAATCAGCCCCAGCATTTT. As protein: CATSRGDFNQPQHF.

This clone was recorded once. The chain is built from TRBV6-6 and TRBJ2-1; 8 bases fit TRBD1. Germline CDR1 reads MNHNY; CDR2 reads SVGAGI (reference sequence). Trimming took 7 bases from V and 7 from J; bases not matched to a gene: 6. The CDR3 spans 13 residues. The chain's CDR3 is CASTGGPKNEQFF. CDR3 DNA sequence: TGTGCCAGCACAGGGGGCCCGAAAAATGAGCAGTTCTTC.